The rows below give T cell receptor beta chains drawn from one sample of a study of blood T cell repertoires in COVID-19. Data came from immunoSEQ multiplex PCR; TCRdb stores just in-frame clones and leaves some out. The profile shows more than 250,000 clones, approximately 84% of them singletons. The sequenced sample consisted of peripheral blood. The receptor source for this set is a woman in her twenties or thirties who had recovered from COVID-19. Each CDR3 is given with its conserved first and last residue. The D gene is left open where the match is weak. A row's size may be missing; if present it is once, few, many or a size class.

size,D,V,J,CDR3,DNA
NA,TRBD2,TRBV10-3,TRBJ2-1,CAISGPSGGEINNEQFF,TGTGCCATCAGTGGGCCTAGCGGGGGGGAGATTAACAATGAGCAGTTCTTC
NA,TRBD1,TRBV30,TRBJ1-4,CAWSGTGNEKLFF,TGTGCCTGGAGTGGGACAGGGAATGAAAAACTGTTTTTT
NA,NA,TRBV18,TRBJ2-6,CASSPPAGAGANVLTF,TGTGCCAGCTCACCACCCGCAGGGGCTGGGGCCAACGTCCTGACTTTC
NA,TRBD2,TRBV5-5,TRBJ2-3,CASSRPASLAGTDTQYF,TGTGCCAGCAGCCGACCAGCCTCACTAGCGGGAACAGATACGCAGTATTTT
NA,TRBD1,TRBV19,TRBJ2-4,CASSMDRGLENIQYF,TGTGCCAGTAGTATGGACAGGGGGCTGGAAAACATTCAGTACTTC
NA,TRBD2,TRBV11-2,TRBJ2-7,CASSFRTSGSYEQYF,TGTGCCAGCAGCTTCAGGACTAGCGGGAGCTACGAGCAGTACTTC
NA,NA,TRBV7-9,TRBJ1-2,CASSPRGRNLGYGYTF,TGTGCCAGCAGCCCCCGCGGGAGGAACTTGGGGTATGGCTACACCTTC
once,NA,TRBV20-1,TRBJ2-3,CSASSPVEVGNTQYF,TGCAGTGCTAGTAGCCCGGTGGAGGTGGGGAATACGCAGTATTTT
NA,TRBD2,TRBV5-6,TRBJ2-3,CASLLGLTSGTQYF,TGTGCCAGCCTCCTGGGCCTTACTAGCGGGACGCAGTATTTT
NA,TRBD2,TRBV5-1,TRBJ2-5,CASSPLAGPQETQYF,TGCGCCAGCAGCCCTCTAGCGGGGCCTCAAGAGACCCAGTACTTC
NA,NA,TRBV6-5,TRBJ1-1,CASKGRVHTEAFF,TGTGCCAGCAAGGGCAGGGTGCACACTGAAGCTTTCTTT
NA,NA,TRBV27,TRBJ1-1,CAARRGRGWTEAFF,TGTGCCGCCCGACGGGGCAGGGGTTGGACTGAAGCTTTCTTT
NA,NA,TRBV18,TRBJ1-2,CASSSQGFRGYGYTF,TGTGCCAGCTCATCACAGGGTTTTCGGGGCTATGGCTACACCTTC
NA,NA,TRBV9,TRBJ1-2,CASSADGGRSYGYTF,TGTGCCAGCAGCGCGGACGGGGGGCGTAGCTATGGCTACACCTTC
NA,NA,TRBV28,TRBJ2-1,CASSKRWGRQYNEQFF,TGTGCCAGCAGTAAACGATGGGGGCGACAGTACAATGAGCAGTTCTTC
NA,TRBD1,TRBV29-1,TRBJ1-2,CSVDGQGEGYTF,TGCAGCGTTGACGGACAGGGGGAGGGCTACACCTTC
NA,NA,TRBV10-3,TRBJ1-1,CAISERVRGTTEAFF,TGTGCCATCAGTGAGAGGGTTCGGGGGACCACTGAAGCTTTCTTT
NA,TRBD1,TRBV2,TRBJ2-7,CASRKTGVGEQYF,TGTGCCAGCAGAAAGACAGGGGTTGGAGAGCAGTACTTC
NA,NA,TRBV24-1,TRBJ1-1,CATRPGDGRSPEAFF,TGTGCCACCAGACCAGGGGACGGGAGGTCCCCTGAAGCTTTCTTT
NA,TRBD1,TRBV28,TRBJ2-1,CASSLPLTGDSEQFF,TGTGCCAGCAGTTTACCCTTGACAGGGGACAGTGAGCAGTTCTTC
NA,NA,TRBV5-8,TRBJ2-1,CASSPRGRSYNEQFF,TGTGCCAGCAGCCCCCGTGGGCGCTCCTACAATGAGCAGTTCTTC
NA,NA,TRBV7-9,TRBJ1-2,CASSLGRDTFETYGYTF,TGTGCCAGCAGCTTAGGACGGGACACGTTCGAGACCTATGGCTACACCTTC
NA,TRBD1,TRBV4-1,TRBJ1-2,CASSQDEETGGWYGYTF,TGCGCCAGCAGCCAAGATGAGGAGACAGGGGGTTGGTATGGCTACACCTTC
NA,TRBD2,TRBV2,TRBJ2-2,CASTAGGTGELFF,TGTGCCAGCACTGCGGGGGGCACCGGGGAGCTGTTTTTT
NA,TRBD2,TRBV18,TRBJ2-7,CASSPPGLAGGLVEQYF,TGTGCCAGCTCACCACCGGGACTAGCGGGAGGGTTGGTCGAGCAGTACTTC
NA,NA,TRBV18,TRBJ2-4,CASSPLGGGEVDIQYF,TGTGCCAGCTCACCATTGGGCGGCGGGGAGGTGGACATTCAGTACTTC
NA,TRBD2,TRBV6-5,TRBJ2-7,CASRPPERGFHEQYF,TGTGCCAGCAGACCCCCGGAGCGGGGCTTCCACGAGCAGTACTTC
NA,NA,TRBV18,TRBJ2-7,CASSPGRRTSYEQYF,TGTGCCAGCTCACCTGGGCGGCGGACTTCCTACGAGCAGTACTTC
NA,TRBD1,TRBV5-4,TRBJ2-7,CASSSTGTGPEQYF,TGTGCCAGCAGCTCAACCGGGACAGGGCCCGAGCAGTACTTC
NA,NA,TRBV9,TRBJ2-1,CASSVNAGSDEQFF,TGTGCCAGCAGCGTCAACGCGGGATCGGATGAGCAGTTCTTC
NA,NA,TRBV6-1,TRBJ1-5,CASSENLGGHQPQHF,TGTGCCAGCAGTGAAAACTTAGGGGGTCATCAGCCCCAGCATTTT
NA,NA,TRBV3-1/TRBV3-2,TRBJ2-5,CASSQNFGETQYF,TGTGCCAGCAGCCAAAATTTCGGGGAGACCCAGTACTTC
NA,NA,TRBV6-2/TRBV6-3,TRBJ2-7,CASSYSEDSSYEQYF,TGTGCCAGCAGTTACTCGGAGGACAGCTCCTACGAGCAGTACTTC
NA,TRBD2,TRBV25-1,TRBJ2-1,CASSVGGRGNWNEQFF,TGTGCCAGCAGTGTGGGAGGGCGGGGGAATTGGAATGAGCAGTTCTTC
NA,TRBD1,TRBV23-1,TRBJ1-2,CASRRQGSYGYTF,TGCGCCAGCAGGAGACAGGGGAGCTATGGCTACACCTTC
NA,TRBD2,TRBV29-1,TRBJ2-2,CSGSGSRTGELFF,TGCAGCGGGAGCGGGAGTAGGACCGGGGAGCTGTTTTTT
NA,NA,TRBV21-1,TRBJ2-5,CAISRGQSQETQYF,TGTGCCATCTCCCGCGGGCAGTCCCAAGAGACCCAGTACTTC
NA,NA,TRBV21-1,TRBJ2-1,CASSSRGRQFF,TGTGCCAGCAGCTCTAGGGGGCGCCAGTTCTTC
once,TRBD1,TRBV5-1,TRBJ1-1,CASSGGTGWGTEAFF,TGCGCCAGCAGCGGGGGGACAGGTTGGGGCACTGAAGCTTTCTTT
once,TRBD1,TRBV11-2,TRBJ1-6,CASSSLAGGNSPLHF,TGTGCCAGCAGCTCGTTGGCAGGGGGCAATTCACCCCTCCACTTT
NA,NA,TRBV27,TRBJ2-7,CASSSWDKSYEQYF,TGTGCCAGCAGTTCTTGGGACAAATCCTACGAGCAGTACTTC
NA,TRBD2,TRBV7-9,TRBJ2-7,CASSSGLAYYEQYF,TGTGCCAGCAGCTCAGGACTAGCTTACTACGAGCAGTACTTC
NA,NA,TRBV19,TRBJ2-5,CASSIVQTTYQETQYF,TGTGCCAGTAGTATAGTTCAGACAACCTACCAAGAGACCCAGTACTTC
NA,NA,TRBV6-2/TRBV6-3,TRBJ2-7,CASSRAGETYEQYF,TGTGCCAGCAGTAGAGCGGGCGAGACCTACGAGCAGTACTTC
few,NA,TRBV4-3,TRBJ1-3,CASSQDLSGNTIYF,TGCGCCAGCAGCCAAGATCTCTCTGGAAACACCATATATTTT
NA,TRBD2,TRBV15,TRBJ2-5,CATSRTSEGETQYF,TGTGCCACCAGTCGGACTAGCGAGGGAGAGACCCAGTACTTC
NA,NA,TRBV7-9,TRBJ2-7,CASSLRTPKASYEQYF,TGTGCCAGCAGCTTGCGGACACCGAAGGCCTCCTACGAGCAGTACTTC
NA,NA,TRBV27,TRBJ2-7,CASSMDSTYEQYF,TGTGCCAGCAGTATGGACAGTACCTACGAGCAGTACTTC
NA,NA,TRBV19,TRBJ1-5,CASSIGGQPQHF,TGTGCCAGTAGTATAGGAGGTCAGCCCCAGCATTTT
NA,TRBD2,TRBV20-1,TRBJ2-7,CSAGGGEQYF,TGCAGTGCCGGGGGAGGGGAGCAGTACTTC
NA,NA,TRBV11-2,TRBJ2-7,CASSIPPRTVPYEQYF,TGTGCCAGCAGCATACCACCCCGGACAGTCCCCTACGAGCAGTACTTC
NA,TRBD2,TRBV7-3,TRBJ2-2,CASSFSSGSGELFF,TGTGCCAGCAGCTTCTCTAGCGGGAGCGGGGAGCTGTTTTTT
NA,NA,TRBV5-1,TRBJ2-7,CASSLAGELGIYEQYF,TGCGCCAGCAGCTTGGCAGGGGAACTAGGCATTTACGAGCAGTACTTC
NA,NA,TRBV2,TRBJ1-2,CASSERGGYTF,TGTGCCAGCAGTGAAAGAGGTGGCTACACCTTC
NA,TRBD1,TRBV5-1,TRBJ2-5,CASSSYRGGGETQYF,TGCGCCAGCAGCTCGTACAGGGGTGGAGGAGAGACCCAGTACTTC